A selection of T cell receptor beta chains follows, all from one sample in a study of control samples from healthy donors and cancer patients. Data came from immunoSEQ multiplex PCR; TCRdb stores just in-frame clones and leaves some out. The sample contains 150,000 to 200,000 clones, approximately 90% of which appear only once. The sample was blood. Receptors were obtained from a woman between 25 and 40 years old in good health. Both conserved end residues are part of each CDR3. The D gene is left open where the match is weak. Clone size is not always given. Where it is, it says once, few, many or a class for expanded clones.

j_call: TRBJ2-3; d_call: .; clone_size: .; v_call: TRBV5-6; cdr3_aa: CASSFFRQSTDTQYF; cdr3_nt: TGTGCCAGCAGCTTCTTTCGACAGAGCACAGATACGCAGTATTTT
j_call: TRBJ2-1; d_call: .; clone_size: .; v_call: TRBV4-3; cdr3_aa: CASSQAIHQGGYNEQFF; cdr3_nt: TGCGCCAGCAGCCAAGCAATACACCAGGGAGGCTACAATGAGCAGTTCTTC
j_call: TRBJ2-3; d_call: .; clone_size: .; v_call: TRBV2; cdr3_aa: CASSGDREKGTDTQYF; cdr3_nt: TGTGCCAGCAGTGGGGACCGGGAGAAGGGCACAGATACGCAGTATTTT
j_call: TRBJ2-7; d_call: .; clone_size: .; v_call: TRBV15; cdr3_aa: CATSRDRTELYEQYF; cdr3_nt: TGTGCCACCAGCAGAGATAGGACGGAACTCTACGAGCAGTACTTC
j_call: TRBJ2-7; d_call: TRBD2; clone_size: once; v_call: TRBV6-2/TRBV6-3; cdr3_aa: CASSYSTSGAYEQYF; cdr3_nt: TGTGCCAGCAGTTACTCGACTAGCGGAGCCTACGAGCAGTACTTC
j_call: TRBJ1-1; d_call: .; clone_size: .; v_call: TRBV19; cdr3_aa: CASSIDHGEVGDTEAFF; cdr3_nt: TGTGCCAGTAGTATTGATCACGGGGAGGTGGGGGACACTGAAGCTTTCTTT
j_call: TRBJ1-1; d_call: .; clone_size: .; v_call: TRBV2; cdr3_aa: CASSIRGRDTEAFF; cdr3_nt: TGTGCCAGCAGCATAAGGGGACGAGACACTGAAGCTTTCTTT
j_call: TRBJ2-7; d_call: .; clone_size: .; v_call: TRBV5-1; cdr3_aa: CASSPLSGTASYEQYF; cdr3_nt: TGCGCCAGCAGCCCCCTTTCCGGGACGGCGTCCTACGAGCAGTACTTC
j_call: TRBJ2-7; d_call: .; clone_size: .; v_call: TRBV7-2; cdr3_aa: CASSYRGPGHEQYF; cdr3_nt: TGTGCCAGCAGCTATAGAGGTCCGGGCCACGAGCAGTACTTC
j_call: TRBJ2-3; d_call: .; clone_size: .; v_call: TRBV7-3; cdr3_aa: CASRQDRGTTDTQYF; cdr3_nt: TGTGCCAGCAGACAGGATAGGGGGACCACAGATACGCAGTATTTT
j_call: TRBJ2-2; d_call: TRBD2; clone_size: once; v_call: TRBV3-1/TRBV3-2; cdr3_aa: CASSRLAGDTGELFF; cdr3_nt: TGTGCCAGCAGCCGTTTAGCGGGAGATACCGGGGAGCTGTTTTTT
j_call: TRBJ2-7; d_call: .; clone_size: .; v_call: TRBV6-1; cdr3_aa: CASSEEMAAPYEQYF; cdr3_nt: TGTGCCAGCAGTGAAGAGATGGCGGCACCCTACGAGCAGTACTTC
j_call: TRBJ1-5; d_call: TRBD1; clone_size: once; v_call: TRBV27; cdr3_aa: CASSVTGVGQPQHF; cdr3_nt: TGTGCCAGCAGTGTCACAGGGGTCGGTCAGCCCCAGCATTTT
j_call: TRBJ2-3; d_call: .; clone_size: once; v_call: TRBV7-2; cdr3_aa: CASSTSTLSTDTQYF; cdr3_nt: TGTGCCAGCAGCACGTCGACCCTTAGCACAGATACGCAGTATTTT
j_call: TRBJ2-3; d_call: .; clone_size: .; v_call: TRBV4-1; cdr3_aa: CASSQVINTDTQYF; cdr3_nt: TGCGCCAGCAGCCAAGTAATTAACACAGATACGCAGTATTTT
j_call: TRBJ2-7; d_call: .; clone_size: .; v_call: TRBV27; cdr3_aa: CASSLPGQGQYF; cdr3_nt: TGTGCCAGCAGTCTCCCGGGGCAGGGTCAGTACTTC
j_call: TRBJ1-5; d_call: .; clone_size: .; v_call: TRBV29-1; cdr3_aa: CSVAHSNQPQHF; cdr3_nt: TGCAGCGTTGCCCATAGCAATCAGCCCCAGCATTTT
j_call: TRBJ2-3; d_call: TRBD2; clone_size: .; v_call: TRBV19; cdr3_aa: CASSPGLALAAQYF; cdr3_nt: TGTGCCAGTAGTCCTGGACTAGCCCTAGCGGCGCAGTATTTT
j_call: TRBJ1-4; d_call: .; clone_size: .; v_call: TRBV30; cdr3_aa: CAWSVPAGRSNEKLFF; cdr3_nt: TGTGCCTGGAGTGTACCGGCGGGGCGCTCGAATGAAAAACTGTTTTTT
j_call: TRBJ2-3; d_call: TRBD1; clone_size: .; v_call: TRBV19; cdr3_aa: CASSRTGGTDTQYF; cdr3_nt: TGTGCCAGTAGTCGGACAGGGGGCACAGATACGCAGTATTTT
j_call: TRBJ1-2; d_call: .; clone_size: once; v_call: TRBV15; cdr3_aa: CATSRESLPLDGYTF; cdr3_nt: TGTGCCACCAGCAGAGAATCCCTGCCCTTGGATGGCTACACCTTC
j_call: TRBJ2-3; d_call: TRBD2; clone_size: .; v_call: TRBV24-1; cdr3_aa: CATSDRTSGRSDTQYF; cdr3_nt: TGTGCCACCAGTGACCGAACTAGCGGGAGGTCAGATACGCAGTATTTT
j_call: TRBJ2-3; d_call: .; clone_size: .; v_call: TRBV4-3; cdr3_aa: CASSQDTGPTDTQYF; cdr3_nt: TGCGCCAGCAGCCAAGACACAGGGCCGACAGATACGCAGTATTTT
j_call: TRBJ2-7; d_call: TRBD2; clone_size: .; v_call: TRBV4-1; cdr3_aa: CASSQGLAGGVEKYEQYF; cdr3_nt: TGCGCCAGCAGCCAAGGACTAGCGGGAGGGGTGGAAAAATACGAGCAGTACTTC